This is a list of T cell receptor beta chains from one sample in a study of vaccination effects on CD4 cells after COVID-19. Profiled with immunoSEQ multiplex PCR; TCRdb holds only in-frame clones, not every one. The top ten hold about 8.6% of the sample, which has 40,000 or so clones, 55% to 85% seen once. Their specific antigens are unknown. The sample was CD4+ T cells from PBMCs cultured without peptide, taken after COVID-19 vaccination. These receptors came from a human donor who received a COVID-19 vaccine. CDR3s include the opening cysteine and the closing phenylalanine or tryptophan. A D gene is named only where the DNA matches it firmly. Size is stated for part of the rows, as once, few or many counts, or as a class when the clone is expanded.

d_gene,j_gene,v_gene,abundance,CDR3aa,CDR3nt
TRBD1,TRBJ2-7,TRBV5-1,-,CASSTGQGRIYEQYF,TGCGCCAGCAGCACAGGACAGGGACGGATCTACGAGCAGTACTTC
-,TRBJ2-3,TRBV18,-,CASSPDYTQYF,TGTGCCAGCTCACCGGATTATACGCAGTATTTT
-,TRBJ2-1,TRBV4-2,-,CASSQDWVSYNEQFF,TGTGCCAGCAGCCAAGATTGGGTTAGTTACAATGAGCAGTTCTTC
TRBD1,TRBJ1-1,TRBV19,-,CASSKYRGTEAFF,TGTGCCAGTAGTAAATACAGGGGCACTGAAGCTTTCTTT
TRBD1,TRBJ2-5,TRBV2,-,CASSEALHFWDSNPRTEETQYF,TGTGCCAGCAGTGAAGCGCTTCATTTCTGGGACAGCAACCCAAGGACGGAAGAGACCCAGTACTTC
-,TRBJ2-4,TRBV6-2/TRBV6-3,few,CASSRPGVNIQYF,TGTGCCAGCAGCCGGCCGGGGGTAAACATTCAGTACTTC
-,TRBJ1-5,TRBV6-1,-,CASSDRDYYSNQPQHF,TGTGCCAGCAGTGATCGGGACTACTATAGCAATCAGCCCCAGCATTTT
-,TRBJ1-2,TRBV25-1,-,CASSRPGRRSYYGYTF,TGTGCCAGTAGTAGGCCTGGTAGAAGGTCGTACTATGGCTACACCTTC
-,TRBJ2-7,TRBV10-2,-,CASSDPGHFSYEQYF,TGCGCCAGCAGTGACCCGGGACACTTCTCCTACGAGCAGTACTTC
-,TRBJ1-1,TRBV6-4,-,CASSALRGDTEAFF,TGTGCCAGCAGTGCCCTCCGAGGGGACACTGAAGCTTTCTTT
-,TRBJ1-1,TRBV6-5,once,CASGRTSLTTEAFF,TGTGCCAGTGGAAGGACCAGTTTAACCACTGAAGCTTTCTTT
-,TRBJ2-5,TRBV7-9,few,CASSLMGGVDSETQYF,TGTGCCAGCAGCTTAATGGGGGGAGTTGATTCAGAGACCCAGTACTTC
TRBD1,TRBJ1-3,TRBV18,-,CASSPPGTGGLGNTIYF,TGTGCCAGCTCACCACCGGGGACAGGGGGCCTCGGAAACACCATATATTTT
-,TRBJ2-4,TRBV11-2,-,CASSLEAELFGIQYF,TGTGCCAGCAGCTTAGAAGCTGAGCTATTTGGAATTCAGTACTTC
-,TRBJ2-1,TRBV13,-,CASSLGVGGPSYNEQFF,TGTGCCAGCAGCTTAGGGGTCGGAGGGCCGAGCTACAATGAGCAGTTCTTC
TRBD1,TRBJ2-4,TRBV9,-,CASSLRTGFDIQYF,TGTGCCAGCAGCCTAAGGACAGGTTTTGACATTCAGTACTTC
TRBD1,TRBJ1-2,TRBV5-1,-,CASSSDRGYGYTF,TGCGCCAGCAGCTCTGACAGGGGCTATGGCTACACCTTC
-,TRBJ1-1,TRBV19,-,CASRQQYTEAFF,TGTGCCAGTAGACAGCAGTACACTGAAGCTTTCTTT
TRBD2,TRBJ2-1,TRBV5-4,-,CASSPAASGHNEQFF,TGTGCCAGCAGCCCCGCGGCTAGCGGGCACAATGAGCAGTTCTTC
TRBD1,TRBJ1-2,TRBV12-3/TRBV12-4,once,CASSLVTGEGYTF,TGTGCCAGCAGTTTAGTGACAGGGGAAGGCTACACCTTC
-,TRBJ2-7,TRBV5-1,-,CASSQVTGNYEQYF,TGCGCCAGCAGCCAAGTGACAGGTAACTACGAGCAGTACTTC
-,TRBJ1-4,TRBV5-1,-,CASSWGQEEKLFF,TGCGCCAGCAGCTGGGGACAAGAGGAAAAACTGTTTTTT
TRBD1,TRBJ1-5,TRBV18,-,CASSPTRQGPYQPQHF,TGTGCCAGCTCACCGACACGACAGGGACCTTATCAGCCCCAGCATTTT
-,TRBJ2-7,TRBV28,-,CASSVGVGYEQYF,TGTGCCAGCAGCGTTGGGGTGGGCTACGAGCAGTACTTC
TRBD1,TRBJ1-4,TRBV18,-,CASSPPIGTGAATNEKLFF,TGTGCCAGCTCACCACCGATTGGGACAGGGGCTGCAACTAATGAAAAACTGTTTTTT
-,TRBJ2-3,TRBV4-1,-,CASSQDRVGISTDTQYF,TGCGCCAGCAGCCAAGATCGGGTCGGGATCAGCACAGATACGCAGTATTTT
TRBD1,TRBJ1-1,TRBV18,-,CASSSQGAANTEAFF,TGTGCCAGCTCATCTCAGGGGGCTGCGAACACTGAAGCTTTCTTT
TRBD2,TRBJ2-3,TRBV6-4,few,CASSAGLEADTQYF,TGTGCCAGCAGTGCCGGACTAGAGGCAGATACGCAGTATTTT
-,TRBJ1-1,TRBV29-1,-,CSVTGTGFLTEAFF,TGCAGCGTGACCGGGACGGGGTTTTTAACTGAAGCTTTCTTT
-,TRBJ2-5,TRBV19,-,CASNFGLEGETQYF,TGTGCCAGTAATTTCGGTCTCGAAGGAGAGACCCAGTACTTC
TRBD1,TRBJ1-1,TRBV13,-,CASSLGLLGVQGLNTEAFF,TGTGCCAGCAGCTTAGGCCTATTGGGGGTACAGGGGTTGAACACTGAAGCTTTCTTT
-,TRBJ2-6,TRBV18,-,CASSTGLRTGANVLTF,TGTGCCAGCTCAACGGGACTCAGAACTGGGGCCAACGTCCTGACTTTC
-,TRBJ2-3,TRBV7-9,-,CASSLQGDTQYF,TGTGCCAGCAGCCTCCAGGGGGATACGCAGTATTTT
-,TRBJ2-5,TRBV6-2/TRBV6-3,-,CASTPWGKTLQETQYF,TGTGCCAGCACCCCCTGGGGCAAAACGCTCCAAGAGACCCAGTACTTC
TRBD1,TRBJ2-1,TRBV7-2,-,CASSLDRGTYNEQFF,TGTGCCAGCAGCTTAGACAGGGGAACCTACAATGAGCAGTTCTTC
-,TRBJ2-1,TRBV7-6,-,CASSLLSGSVNEQFF,TGTGCCAGCAGCTTACTGTCAGGGAGCGTTAATGAGCAGTTCTTC
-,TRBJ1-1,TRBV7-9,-,CASSLARNTEAFF,TGTGCCAGCAGCTTGGCGCGGAACACTGAAGCTTTCTTT
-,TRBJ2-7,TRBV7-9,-,CASSFMKGIAYEQYF,TGTGCCAGCAGCTTCATGAAGGGTATCGCGTACGAGCAGTACTTC
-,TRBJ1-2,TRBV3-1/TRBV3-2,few,CASSRTGGYTF,TGTGCCAGCAGCCGCACAGGAGGCTACACCTTC
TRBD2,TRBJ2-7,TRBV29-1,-,CSAGRLAGDNEQYF,TGCAGCGCAGGACGATTAGCGGGAGATAACGAGCAGTACTTC
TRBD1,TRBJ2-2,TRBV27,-,CATRGDRPNTGELFF,TGTGCCACCAGAGGGGACAGGCCGAACACCGGGGAGCTGTTTTTT
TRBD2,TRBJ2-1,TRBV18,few,CASSPGLASPGEQFF,TGTGCCAGCTCGCCGGGACTAGCATCCCCAGGTGAGCAGTTCTTC
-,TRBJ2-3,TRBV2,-,CASSELAKTFLQADTQYF,TGTGCCAGCAGTGAACTAGCGAAAACATTCCTACAGGCAGATACGCAGTATTTT
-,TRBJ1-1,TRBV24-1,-,CATSPADRDTEAFF,TGTGCCACCAGTCCGGCCGATCGGGACACTGAAGCTTTCTTT
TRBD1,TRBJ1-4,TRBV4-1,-,CASSQGDRWRTNEKLFF,TGCGCCAGCAGCCAAGGGGACAGGTGGAGGACTAATGAAAAACTGTTTTTT
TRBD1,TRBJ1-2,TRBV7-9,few,CASSLVGGQIYGYTF,TGTGCCAGCAGCTTAGTGGGGGGACAGATCTATGGCTACACCTTC
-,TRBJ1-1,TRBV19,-,CASSIDRRQYTEAFF,TGTGCCAGTAGTATAGATCGACGGCAGTACACTGAAGCTTTCTTT
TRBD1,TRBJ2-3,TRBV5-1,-,CASSAGQGSTDTQYF,TGCGCCAGCAGCGCGGGACAGGGAAGCACAGATACGCAGTATTTT
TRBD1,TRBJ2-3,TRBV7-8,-,CASSLGRGRTDTQYF,TGTGCCAGCAGCTTAGGTAGGGGGCGCACAGATACGCAGTATTTT